The source of this TCR beta chain is a study of CD8 T cells in ankylosing spondylitis. Study outcomes and limitations: Reportedly, disease-linked clones are significantly enriched in ankylosing spondylitis patients' matched synovial fluid. Among TCR beta sequences, a motif of eight highly homologous variants appeared characteristic of ankylosing spondylitis blood.

On this clonotype: What it binds is unknown.

TCRdb analysed the 5' RACE reads with MiXCR anew, one entry per CDR3 protein. The sample has roughly 700,000 distinct CDR3 sequences; 15% to 20% are singletons. The CDR3 runs 17 residues. CDR1 and CDR2 from the germline V gene are LGHNA and YSLEER. Trimming left V 3 bases short and J 0 bases short, with 16 bases between. The rearrangement joins TRBV4-3 to TRBJ2-3; TRBD2 might be the D (5 bases). The TCR was taken from a male donor with ankylosing spondylitis. Source material: blood, either unsorted or a sorted T cell fraction (not recorded which). CDR3 loop: CASSQTPAATSTDTQYF. Written as DNA, the CDR3 is TGCGCCAGCAGCCAGACACCAGCGGCCACTAGCACAGATACGCAGTATTTT.